This note documents a single TCR beta chain sequence. Antigen: not known. Germline CDR1 MRHNA, CDR2 SNTAGT. V was cut by 0 bases and J by 6 bases, with 12 bases left in between. The CDR3 sequence is 16 residues long. These data come from a study of cytomegalovirus exposure and HLA in healthy donors. Study-wide findings and caveats: Per a later analysis, under 20,000 TCR beta sequences showed association with HLA alleles at 0.05 false discovery rate. In an earlier analysis, productive rearrangement rates for most beta V segments clustered near 87% or 30%. Listed as cytomegalovirus-associated were 150 or so TCR beta chains.

PCR employed 60 Vbeta and 13 Jbeta primers. The table came from immunoSEQ multiplex PCR; TCRdb's copy has only in-frame clones and leaves some out. Its clone listing holds 100,000 to 150,000 clones. The source material was PBMCs. The chain couples TRBV6-4 to TRBJ1-6; D remains ambiguous. This sequence was found in a woman aged 40 to 49 in good health and CMV-seronegative. The CDR3 region has the DNA TGTGCCAGCAGTGACTCTTTACAGAGCCCTAATTCACCCCTCCACTTT. It translates to CASSDSLQSPNSPLHF.